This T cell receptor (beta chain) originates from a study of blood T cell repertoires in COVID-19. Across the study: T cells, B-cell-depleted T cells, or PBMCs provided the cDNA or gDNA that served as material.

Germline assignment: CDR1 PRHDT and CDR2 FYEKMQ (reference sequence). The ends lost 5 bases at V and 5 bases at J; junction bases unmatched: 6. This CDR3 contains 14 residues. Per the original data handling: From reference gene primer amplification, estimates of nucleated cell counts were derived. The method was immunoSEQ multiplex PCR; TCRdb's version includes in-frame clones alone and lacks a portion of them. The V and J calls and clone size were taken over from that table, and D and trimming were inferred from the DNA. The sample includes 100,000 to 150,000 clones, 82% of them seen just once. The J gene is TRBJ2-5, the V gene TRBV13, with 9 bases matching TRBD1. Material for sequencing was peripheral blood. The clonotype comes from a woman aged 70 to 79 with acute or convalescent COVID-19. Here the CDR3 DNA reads TGTGCCAGCAGCCCGACCGGGACAGGGGAGACCCAGTACTTC. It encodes CASSPTGTGETQYF.